Listed below are T cell receptor beta chains from one sample, sequenced in a study of sequential checkpoint blockade in melanoma. TCRdb's copy holds only in-frame clones and misses some; the assay was immunoSEQ multiplex PCR. The table lists roughly 20,000 clones, 55% to 80% of them singletons. Source: CD8+ T cells sorted from blood (inferred from file names), taken from a patient given nivolumab and ipilimumab in sequence. These TCRs come from a human donor with melanoma. The CDR3 runs from the conserved cysteine through the conserved F or W. Fields, in order: D gene, V gene, clone size, J gene, CDR3 protein, CDR3 DNA. The D gene is left open where the match is weak. Not all rows give a size; the values are once, few, many and, for expanded clones, a class.

d_call: .
v_call: TRBV9
clone_size: .
j_call: TRBJ2-3
cdr3_aa: CASSGRDGPDTQYF
cdr3_nt: TGTGCCAGCAGCGGCAGGGATGGGCCAGATACGCAGTATTTT

d_call: .
v_call: TRBV6-6
clone_size: .
j_call: TRBJ2-7
cdr3_aa: CASRPTAYEQYF
cdr3_nt: TGTGCCAGCAGACCGACAGCCTACGAGCAGTACTTC

d_call: .
v_call: TRBV11-2
clone_size: .
j_call: TRBJ2-7
cdr3_aa: CASSWRALGSNEQYF
cdr3_nt: TGTGCCAGCAGCTGGCGAGCCCTCGGGTCCAACGAGCAGTACTTC

d_call: TRBD1
v_call: TRBV11-3
clone_size: once
j_call: TRBJ1-1
cdr3_aa: CASSFPYRGGNTEAFF
cdr3_nt: TGTGCCAGCAGCTTTCCTTACAGGGGAGGGAACACTGAAGCTTTCTTT

d_call: .
v_call: TRBV28
clone_size: .
j_call: TRBJ1-2
cdr3_aa: CASSLNRDYGYTF
cdr3_nt: TGTGCCAGCAGTTTAAACAGAGACTATGGCTACACCTTC

d_call: TRBD1
v_call: TRBV7-9
clone_size: .
j_call: TRBJ1-4
cdr3_aa: CASSGQGTEKLFF
cdr3_nt: TGTGCCAGCAGCGGACAGGGTACGGAAAAACTGTTTTTT

d_call: .
v_call: TRBV4-2
clone_size: .
j_call: TRBJ1-1
cdr3_aa: CASSQSLGASEAFF
cdr3_nt: TGTGCCAGCAGCCAATCGTTGGGGGCGAGTGAAGCTTTCTTT

d_call: .
v_call: TRBV4-1
clone_size: .
j_call: TRBJ1-4
cdr3_aa: CASSQDRTRGGFDEKLFF
cdr3_nt: TGCGCCAGCAGCCAAGATCGGACAAGGGGGGGCTTCGATGAAAAACTGTTTTTT

d_call: TRBD1
v_call: TRBV9
clone_size: .
j_call: TRBJ1-1
cdr3_aa: CASSVGTGENEAFF
cdr3_nt: TGTGCCAGCAGCGTCGGGACAGGCGAGAATGAAGCTTTCTTT

d_call: .
v_call: TRBV7-3
clone_size: .
j_call: TRBJ1-4
cdr3_aa: CASSPHPGSTNEKLFF
cdr3_nt: TGTGCCAGCAGCCCCCACCCGGGGTCGACTAATGAAAAACTGTTTTTT

d_call: .
v_call: TRBV11-2
clone_size: .
j_call: TRBJ2-7
cdr3_aa: CASGLRWGDYEQYF
cdr3_nt: TGTGCCAGCGGCTTAAGGTGGGGGGACTACGAGCAGTACTTC

d_call: .
v_call: TRBV28
clone_size: .
j_call: TRBJ1-2
cdr3_aa: CASTPRWPANYGYTF
cdr3_nt: TGTGCCAGCACCCCTCGATGGCCAGCTAACTATGGCTACACCTTC

d_call: TRBD2
v_call: TRBV13
clone_size: .
j_call: TRBJ2-7
cdr3_aa: CASSLTSGSEQYF
cdr3_nt: TGTGCCAGCAGCCTTACTAGCGGGAGCGAGCAGTACTTC

d_call: .
v_call: TRBV27
clone_size: .
j_call: TRBJ1-4
cdr3_aa: CASSLSFANSNEKLFF
cdr3_nt: TGTGCCAGCAGTTTATCGTTCGCCAACAGTAATGAAAAACTGTTTTTT

d_call: .
v_call: TRBV5-1
clone_size: .
j_call: TRBJ1-1
cdr3_aa: CASSFTVEGTEAFF
cdr3_nt: TGCGCCAGCAGCTTTACTGTTGAGGGCACTGAAGCTTTCTTT

d_call: .
v_call: TRBV7-9
clone_size: few
j_call: TRBJ2-3
cdr3_aa: CASSPQGVSTDTQYF
cdr3_nt: TGTGCCAGCAGCCCACAGGGTGTGAGCACAGATACGCAGTATTTT

d_call: TRBD2
v_call: TRBV6-5
clone_size: .
j_call: TRBJ2-7
cdr3_aa: CASSYTGLAGGNEQYF
cdr3_nt: TGTGCCAGCAGTTACACCGGACTAGCGGGAGGAAACGAGCAGTACTTC

d_call: .
v_call: TRBV27
clone_size: .
j_call: TRBJ2-5
cdr3_aa: CASSLYWQETQYF
cdr3_nt: TGTGCCAGCAGTTTATACTGGCAAGAGACCCAGTACTTC

d_call: TRBD2
v_call: TRBV5-1
clone_size: .
j_call: TRBJ2-1
cdr3_aa: CASSGTSGNSYNEQFF
cdr3_nt: TGCGCCAGCAGCGGTACTAGCGGAAACTCCTACAATGAGCAGTTCTTC

d_call: TRBD1
v_call: TRBV7-2
clone_size: .
j_call: TRBJ1-1
cdr3_aa: CASSFLSPGQGTMNTEAFF
cdr3_nt: TGTGCCAGCAGCTTCCTTTCACCGGGACAGGGGACGATGAACACTGAAGCTTTCTTT

d_call: TRBD2
v_call: TRBV4-1
clone_size: .
j_call: TRBJ2-7
cdr3_aa: CASSQAEGTSGSEQYF
cdr3_nt: TGCGCCAGCAGCCAAGCCGAAGGGACTAGCGGGAGCGAGCAGTACTTC

d_call: .
v_call: TRBV19
clone_size: .
j_call: TRBJ1-1
cdr3_aa: CASSIKVGGPEAFF
cdr3_nt: TGTGCCAGTAGTATTAAAGTAGGGGGACCTGAAGCTTTCTTT

d_call: .
v_call: TRBV9
clone_size: .
j_call: TRBJ2-7
cdr3_aa: CASSVGAHEQYF
cdr3_nt: TGTGCCAGCAGCGTAGGGGCCCACGAGCAGTACTTC

d_call: TRBD1
v_call: TRBV6-1
clone_size: .
j_call: TRBJ1-3
cdr3_aa: CASSESTGGAGNTIYF
cdr3_nt: TGTGCCAGCAGTGAGAGTACAGGGGGCGCAGGAAACACCATATATTTT

d_call: TRBD1
v_call: TRBV27
clone_size: .
j_call: TRBJ1-5
cdr3_aa: CASRYGTASNQPQHF
cdr3_nt: TGTGCCAGCAGATACGGGACAGCCTCCAATCAGCCCCAGCATTTT

d_call: .
v_call: TRBV5-1
clone_size: few
j_call: TRBJ2-7
cdr3_aa: CASSLGGIHRAYSYEQYF
cdr3_nt: TGCGCCAGCAGCTTGGGGGGGATCCACAGGGCTTACTCCTACGAGCAGTACTTC

d_call: .
v_call: TRBV6-5
clone_size: .
j_call: TRBJ1-1
cdr3_aa: CASSYSADSNTEAFF
cdr3_nt: TGTGCCAGCAGTTACTCGGCGGATTCGAACACTGAAGCTTTCTTT

d_call: .
v_call: TRBV5-8
clone_size: .
j_call: TRBJ2-7
cdr3_aa: CASSLGTASYEEQYF
cdr3_nt: TGTGCCAGCAGCTTGGGGACAGCGTCCTATGAGGAGCAGTACTTC

d_call: TRBD2
v_call: TRBV6-6
clone_size: .
j_call: TRBJ2-7
cdr3_aa: CAASSSGSYYEQYF
cdr3_nt: TGTGCCGCTAGTTCTAGCGGGAGTTACTACGAGCAGTACTTC

d_call: .
v_call: TRBV9
clone_size: .
j_call: TRBJ2-7
cdr3_aa: CASSPGHKYEQYF
cdr3_nt: TGTGCCAGCAGCCCCGGACACAAATACGAGCAGTACTTC

d_call: .
v_call: TRBV5-1
clone_size: .
j_call: TRBJ2-7
cdr3_aa: CASSLALQAEQYF
cdr3_nt: TGCGCCAGCAGCTTAGCCTTGCAAGCCGAGCAGTACTTC

d_call: .
v_call: TRBV27
clone_size: .
j_call: TRBJ2-7
cdr3_aa: CASTPLGSHEQYF
cdr3_nt: TGTGCCAGCACTCCACTAGGAAGCCACGAGCAGTACTTC

d_call: .
v_call: TRBV11-3
clone_size: once
j_call: TRBJ1-1
cdr3_aa: CASSQVWNTEAFF
cdr3_nt: TGTGCCAGCAGCCAGGTTTGGAACACTGAAGCTTTCTTT

d_call: TRBD1
v_call: TRBV9
clone_size: .
j_call: TRBJ1-5
cdr3_aa: CASSVLPLDRGIGNQPQHF
cdr3_nt: TGTGCCAGCAGCGTACTCCCACTCGACAGGGGAATAGGAAATCAGCCCCAGCATTTT

d_call: .
v_call: TRBV19
clone_size: .
j_call: TRBJ1-1
cdr3_aa: CASARGVYDTEAFF
cdr3_nt: TGTGCCAGTGCCCGGGGGGTTTACGACACTGAAGCTTTCTTT

d_call: .
v_call: TRBV5-1
clone_size: .
j_call: TRBJ1-1
cdr3_aa: CASSQDTEAFF
cdr3_nt: TGCGCCAGCAGCCAGGACACTGAAGCTTTCTTT

d_call: .
v_call: TRBV19
clone_size: few
j_call: TRBJ1-3
cdr3_aa: CASSIQGFSGNTIYF
cdr3_nt: TGTGCCAGTAGTATCCAGGGGTTCTCTGGAAACACCATATATTTT

d_call: TRBD1
v_call: TRBV13
clone_size: .
j_call: TRBJ1-2
cdr3_aa: CASSLVQGVGYTF
cdr3_nt: TGTGCCAGCAGCTTAGTGCAGGGGGTCGGCTACACCTTC

d_call: .
v_call: TRBV27
clone_size: .
j_call: TRBJ2-6
cdr3_aa: CASSSREFSGANVLTF
cdr3_nt: TGTGCCAGCAGTTCCAGGGAATTCTCTGGGGCCAACGTCCTGACTTTC

d_call: .
v_call: TRBV7-2
clone_size: .
j_call: TRBJ2-7
cdr3_aa: CASSFSAIPAYEQYF
cdr3_nt: TGTGCCAGCAGCTTCTCAGCGATACCAGCCTACGAGCAGTACTTC

d_call: .
v_call: TRBV19
clone_size: .
j_call: TRBJ1-5
cdr3_aa: CASSIRGQPQHF
cdr3_nt: TGTGCCAGTAGTATAAGGGGTCAGCCCCAGCATTTT

d_call: TRBD1
v_call: TRBV5-1
clone_size: once
j_call: TRBJ2-7
cdr3_aa: CASSPGTGWGYEQYF
cdr3_nt: TGCGCCAGCAGCCCAGGGACAGGGTGGGGCTACGAGCAGTACTTC

d_call: TRBD1
v_call: TRBV6-4
clone_size: few
j_call: TRBJ2-7
cdr3_aa: CASSLSGTGNYEQYF
cdr3_nt: TGTGCCAGCAGTCTCTCCGGGACAGGTAACTACGAGCAGTACTTC

d_call: .
v_call: TRBV4-2
clone_size: .
j_call: TRBJ1-1
cdr3_aa: CASSQARNTEAFF
cdr3_nt: TGTGCCAGCAGCCAAGCCCGGAACACTGAAGCTTTCTTT

d_call: .
v_call: TRBV10-2
clone_size: .
j_call: TRBJ2-7
cdr3_aa: CASSDYRKPYEQYF
cdr3_nt: TGCGCCAGCAGTGACTACAGGAAACCCTACGAGCAGTACTTC

d_call: TRBD1
v_call: TRBV6-5
clone_size: .
j_call: TRBJ1-6
cdr3_aa: CASRQGATNSPLHF
cdr3_nt: TGTGCCAGCAGACAGGGGGCGACTAATTCACCCCTCCACTTT

d_call: .
v_call: TRBV5-6
clone_size: .
j_call: TRBJ1-1
cdr3_aa: CASSPDTFNTEAFF
cdr3_nt: TGTGCCAGCAGCCCGGACACTTTTAACACTGAAGCTTTCTTT

d_call: .
v_call: TRBV7-9
clone_size: .
j_call: TRBJ1-1
cdr3_aa: CASSVPGHRTEAFF
cdr3_nt: TGTGCCAGCAGCGTACCGGGACACCGAACTGAAGCTTTCTTT

d_call: TRBD2
v_call: TRBV2
clone_size: .
j_call: TRBJ2-7
cdr3_aa: CASLAGGPYEQYF
cdr3_nt: TGTGCCAGTCTAGCGGGGGGGCCCTACGAGCAGTACTTC

d_call: TRBD1
v_call: TRBV7-9
clone_size: .
j_call: TRBJ2-7
cdr3_aa: CASSPRWDRAYEQYF
cdr3_nt: TGTGCCAGCAGTCCTAGGTGGGACAGGGCCTACGAGCAGTACTTC